This T cell receptor beta chain was recorded in a study of blood T cell repertoires in COVID-19. Overall study: Material from acute and convalescent COVID-19 was sourced from the United States, Italy and Spain. T cells, B-cell-depleted T cells, or PBMCs supplied cDNA or gDNA.

How the authors handled the data: Amplified reference gene primers provided the basis for estimating nucleated cell counts. Only in-frame clones appear in the TCRdb table, and some are missing; sequencing was by immunoSEQ multiplex PCR. That table supplies the V and J calls and clone size; D and trimming were determined from the DNA. The table records 150,000 to 200,000 clones, approximately 90% of them present only once. V lost 5 bases and J lost 0, with 11 bases in between. CDR3 length: 14 amino acids. Germline lookup yields CDR1 MNHNY and CDR2 SVGAGI (reference sequence). Sequencing used peripheral blood. V usage is TRBV6-6 and J usage is TRBJ2-7, with D perhaps TRBD2 (6 bases). The source of this sequence is a man in his forties or fifties who had recovered from COVID-19. The CDR3: CASSPSGLSYEQYF. In DNA form, the CDR3 reads TGTGCCAGCAGTCCCAGCGGGCTCTCCTACGAGCAGTACTTC.